This entry features one TCR beta chain sequence. Which antigen it targets is not known. No clone much larger than this one lies a single base away; base qualities are absent. The sample belongs to a study of blood T cells in healthy people across ages (dated by TCRdb to 2014 to 2015). Concerning the study at large: In model experiments, template switching captured roughly one uniquely barcoded TCR beta cDNA molecule for every two T cells. Age-related changes in TCR beta repertoire diversity were measured in the study by deep sequencing normalized with unique cDNA molecular identifiers. For two donors (one aged 18 to 30 and one aged 80 or older), the study analyzed two additional independent replicas of 1 million unique cDNA reads from the same blood draw. The donors were split into four age groups: young (average roughly 15 years), middle-aged (about 40), aged (more than 60) and long-lived (over 80).

The CDR3 spans 13 residues, from the cysteine through the phenylalanine. Only the CDR3 DNA is retained, 39 bases long and in frame from the first base. V loses 5 bases of germline sequence and J loses 3 bases, and the interval between the two ends is 11 bases. CDR1 SGHTA and CDR2 FQGTGA were looked up in the germline V gene. Library prep was done by 5' RACE. The instrument given in TCRdb is Illumina HiSeq 2500. The second PCR ran for about 6 to 11 cycles and used a J-beta primer mix along with a sample-barcoded 5' primer. A template-switch 5' adaptor carrying 12 random nucleotides introduced a unique molecular identifier onto each TCR beta cDNA molecule. Each sample yielded at least 3 million CDR3-containing paired-end reads. First-strand cDNA synthesis was performed from all RNA using the Mint cDNA synthesis kit, with priming by a TRBC-specific oligonucleotide. Following uracil-DNA glycosylase treatment, a first 18-cycle PCR with universal primers M1SS and BC2_uni_R was performed on all cDNA. The paper's processing steps were these. For normalization, 1 million high-quality reads were randomly selected from each sample, with every read carrying a distinct molecular identifier. Instead of being binned into consensus sequences, reads that shared molecular identifiers were thrown out. MiTCR, with a Q25 quality threshold and the strictest error-elimination algorithm, was used for CDR3 identification, clonotype clustering and error correction. A nonparametric unseen species model with Euler transformation was used to estimate lower-bound total TCR beta diversity. TCRdb passed the public sequencing reads through fastp at Q25 and MiXCR, retaining productive beta sequences. Merged by CDR3 protein, the rows form single entries marked with the most common genes and DNA. TCRdb, not the authors, supplied the V and J calls. Across this sample there are some 800,000 distinct CDR3 sequences, with more than 20% seen only once. Of the sample, under 4.5% is held by the ten largest clones.

The donors were roughly 40 Caucasian individuals from Russia, aged roughly 6 to 95 years, who were systemically healthy. Approximately 9 milliliters of peripheral blood were collected from each donor into EDTA-treated Vacutainer tubes. Ficoll-Paque density-gradient centrifugation was used to isolate PBMCs, with at least 6.5 million obtained per sample. Trizol reagent was used to extract total RNA from the PBMCs, yielding at least 5 micrograms per sample. For every donor, flow cytometry on a PBMC aliquot measured the percentage of naive CD45RAhigh/CD27high T cells. General study outcomes and caveats: Compared with the aged group, the long-lived group had more naive CD4+ T cells, fewer expanded clones and increased TCR diversity, suggesting age selection. Observed TCR beta diversity correlated strongly with the percentage of naive T cells measured by flow cytometry. The CMV infection status of donors was not known, potentially confounding age-related changes in expanded clonotypes. Bulk unsorted PBMC profiling prevented conclusive comparison of naive and antigen-experienced compartments. Total diversity estimates from one million sequenced T cells were considered lower bounds and underestimates. Observed TCR beta diversity per million T cells fell roughly linearly with age, and a significant reduction was already apparent by age around 36.

These data are also associated with another study on T cells of mothers and their children. The second study's authors report: Nine systemically healthy Caucasian individuals, comprising three mothers and their six children, were included as donors. cDNA synthesis consumed the entire amount of extracted RNA, loaded at 1.5 ug RNA in each 15 ul reaction. In the second PCR, the M1S primer added sample barcodes and 2-4 random nucleotides. Over 9 million TCR beta CDR3 reads came from each mother, compared with about 3.2 million reads from each child. Thymic selection shapes the output of TCR recombination in a similar way in related and unrelated pairs, and inherited differences have a minor effect. Normalized repertoire overlap was always found to be slightly, but never significantly, higher in related mother-child pairs than in unrelated mother-child pairs. With a sensitivity of approximately 92 clones per million clonotypes, no persistent microchimeric T cell clones were detected. Deep NGS was used in the study to compare the TCR beta repertoires of mothers and children and to look for features that separate related mother-child pairs from unrelated individuals. Mothers averaged roughly 36 +/- 4 years of age and children averaged around 11 +/- 4 years. After adapters were ligated using NEBNext reagents, the libraries underwent 100+100 nt paired-end sequencing on an Illumina HiSeq 2000. To prevent cross-contamination, the mother and child libraries were prepared a month apart and were sequenced in separate runs. Each donor had between roughly 500,000 and 2,100,000 distinct TCR beta clonotypes identified. Naive TCR beta clonotypes were estimated from low-frequency clonotypes matched to each donor's FACS-determined naive share, without sorting.

This TCR was sampled from a boy younger than 18 in good health. Sample: blood. The chain is made from TRBV7-3 and TRBJ2-7; the D region possibly corresponds to TRBD2 (6 bases align). The DNA sequence reads TGTGCCAGCAGCCCGGGACTTCGCTACGAGCAGTACTTC. Its translation reads: CASSPGLRYEQYF.